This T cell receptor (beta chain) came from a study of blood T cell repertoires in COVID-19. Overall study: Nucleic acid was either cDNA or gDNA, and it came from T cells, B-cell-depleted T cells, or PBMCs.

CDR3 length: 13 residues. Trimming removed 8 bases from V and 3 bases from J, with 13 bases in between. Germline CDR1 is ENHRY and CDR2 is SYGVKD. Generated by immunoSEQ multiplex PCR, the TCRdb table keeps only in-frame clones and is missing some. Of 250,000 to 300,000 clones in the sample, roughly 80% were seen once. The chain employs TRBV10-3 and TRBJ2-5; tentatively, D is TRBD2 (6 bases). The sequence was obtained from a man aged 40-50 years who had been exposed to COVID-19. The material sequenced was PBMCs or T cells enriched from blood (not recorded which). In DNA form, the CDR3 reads TGTGCCATCGCCCAAATAGCGGAAGAGACCCAGTACTTC. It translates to CAIAQIAEETQYF.